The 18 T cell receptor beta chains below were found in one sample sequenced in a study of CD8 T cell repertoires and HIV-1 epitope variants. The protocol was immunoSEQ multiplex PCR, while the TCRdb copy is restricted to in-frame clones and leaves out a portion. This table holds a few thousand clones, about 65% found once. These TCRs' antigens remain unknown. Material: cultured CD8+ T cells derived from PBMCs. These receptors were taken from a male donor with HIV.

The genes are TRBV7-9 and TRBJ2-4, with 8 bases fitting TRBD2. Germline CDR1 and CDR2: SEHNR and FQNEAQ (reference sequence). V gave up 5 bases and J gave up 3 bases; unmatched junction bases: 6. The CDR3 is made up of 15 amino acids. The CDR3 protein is CASSISGIGKNIQYF. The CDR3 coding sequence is TGTGCCAGCAGCATTAGCGGGATTGGCAAAAACATTCAGTACTTC.

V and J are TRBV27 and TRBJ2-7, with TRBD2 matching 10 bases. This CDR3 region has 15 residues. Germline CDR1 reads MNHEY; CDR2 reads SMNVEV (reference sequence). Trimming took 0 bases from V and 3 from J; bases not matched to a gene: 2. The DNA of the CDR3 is TGTGCCAGCAGTTTATCGGCTAGCGGGGGCTACGAGCAGTACTTC. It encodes CASSLSASGGYEQYF.

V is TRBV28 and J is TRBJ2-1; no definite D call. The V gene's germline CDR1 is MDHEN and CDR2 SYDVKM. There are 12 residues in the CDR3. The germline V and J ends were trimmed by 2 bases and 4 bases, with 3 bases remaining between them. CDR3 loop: CASSLEYNEQFF. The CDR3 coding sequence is TGTGCCAGCAGTTTAGAGTACAATGAGCAGTTCTTC.

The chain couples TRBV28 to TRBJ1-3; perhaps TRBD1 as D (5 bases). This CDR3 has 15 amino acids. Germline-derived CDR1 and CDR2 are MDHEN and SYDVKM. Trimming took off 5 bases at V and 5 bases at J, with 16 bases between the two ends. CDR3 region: CASSPTGVSRNTIYF. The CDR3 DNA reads TGTGCCAGCAGTCCCACGGGGGTTAGTAGAAACACCATATATTTT.

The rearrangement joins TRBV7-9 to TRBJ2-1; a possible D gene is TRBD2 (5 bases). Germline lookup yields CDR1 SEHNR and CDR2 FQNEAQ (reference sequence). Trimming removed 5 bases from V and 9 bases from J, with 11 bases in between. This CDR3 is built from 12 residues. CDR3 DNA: TGTGCCAGCAGCCGCTCGGGGTTTGAGCAGTTCTTC. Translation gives CASSRSGFEQFF.

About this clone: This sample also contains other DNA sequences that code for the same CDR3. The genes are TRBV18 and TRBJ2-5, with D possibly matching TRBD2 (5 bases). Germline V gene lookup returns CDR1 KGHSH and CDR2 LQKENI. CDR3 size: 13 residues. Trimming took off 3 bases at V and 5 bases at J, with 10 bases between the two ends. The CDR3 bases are TGTGCCAGCTCACCCCGGGGAAGGGAGACCCAGTACTTC. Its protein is CASSPRGRETQYF. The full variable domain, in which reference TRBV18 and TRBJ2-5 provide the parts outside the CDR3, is NAGVMQNPRHLVRRRGQEARLRCSPMKGHSHVYWYRQLPEEGLKFMVYLQKENIIDESGMPKERFSAEFPKEGPSILRIQQVVRGDSAAYFCASSPRGRETQYFGPGTRLLVL.

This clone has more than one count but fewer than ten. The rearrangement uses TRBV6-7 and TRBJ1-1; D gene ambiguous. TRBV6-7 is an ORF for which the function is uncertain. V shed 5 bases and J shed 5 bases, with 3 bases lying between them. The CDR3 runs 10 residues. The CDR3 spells CASSGTEAFF. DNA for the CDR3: TGTGCCAGCAGTGGGACTGAAGCTTTCTTT.

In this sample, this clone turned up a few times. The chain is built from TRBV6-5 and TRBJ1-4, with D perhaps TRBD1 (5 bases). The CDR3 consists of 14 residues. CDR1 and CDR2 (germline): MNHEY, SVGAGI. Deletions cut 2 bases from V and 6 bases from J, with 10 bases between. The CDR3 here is CASSYTWGDEKLFF. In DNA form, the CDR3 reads TGTGCCAGCAGTTACACCTGGGGGGATGAAAAACTGTTTTTT.

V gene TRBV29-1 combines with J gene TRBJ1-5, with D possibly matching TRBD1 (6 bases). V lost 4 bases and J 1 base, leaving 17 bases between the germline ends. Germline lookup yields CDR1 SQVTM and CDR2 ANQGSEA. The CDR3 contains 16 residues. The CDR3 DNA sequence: TGCAGCGTTGGGGGGGGGATCGACAGGAGCAATCAGCCCCAGCATTTT. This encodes CSVGGGIDRSNQPQHF.

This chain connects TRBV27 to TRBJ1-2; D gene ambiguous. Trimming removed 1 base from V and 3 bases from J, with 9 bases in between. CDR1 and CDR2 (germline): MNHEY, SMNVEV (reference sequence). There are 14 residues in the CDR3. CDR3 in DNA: TGTGCCAGCAGTTTATTCGGCAGTGACTATGGCTACACCTTC. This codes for CASSLFGSDYGYTF.

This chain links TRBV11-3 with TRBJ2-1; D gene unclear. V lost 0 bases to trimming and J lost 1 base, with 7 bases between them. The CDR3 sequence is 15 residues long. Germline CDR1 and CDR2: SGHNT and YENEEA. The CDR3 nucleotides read TGTGCCAGCAGCTTAGATGAAGGGTCCTACAATGAGCAGTTCTTC. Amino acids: CASSLDEGSYNEQFF.

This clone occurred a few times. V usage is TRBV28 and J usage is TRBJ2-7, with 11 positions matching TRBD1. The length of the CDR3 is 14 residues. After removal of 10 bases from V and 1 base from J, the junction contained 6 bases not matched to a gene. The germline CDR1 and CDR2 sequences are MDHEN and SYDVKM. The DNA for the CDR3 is TGTGCCATCTCGGACAGGGGGCTTTCCTACGAGCAGTACTTC. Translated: CAISDRGLSYEQYF.

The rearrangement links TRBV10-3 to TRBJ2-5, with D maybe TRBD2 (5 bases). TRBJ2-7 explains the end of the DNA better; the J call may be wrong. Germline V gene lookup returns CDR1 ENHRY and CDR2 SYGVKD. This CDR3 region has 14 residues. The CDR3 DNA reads TGTGCCATCAGTGAGTCGTTTGAGGGTGGCGAGCAGTACTTC. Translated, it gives CAISESFEGGEQYF.

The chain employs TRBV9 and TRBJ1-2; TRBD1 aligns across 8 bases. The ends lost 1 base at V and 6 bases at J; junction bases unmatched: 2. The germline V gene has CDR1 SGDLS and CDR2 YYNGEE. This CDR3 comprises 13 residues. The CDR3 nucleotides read TGTGCCAGCAGCGTACCAGGGGGCGATGGCTACACCTTC. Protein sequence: CASSVPGGDGYTF.

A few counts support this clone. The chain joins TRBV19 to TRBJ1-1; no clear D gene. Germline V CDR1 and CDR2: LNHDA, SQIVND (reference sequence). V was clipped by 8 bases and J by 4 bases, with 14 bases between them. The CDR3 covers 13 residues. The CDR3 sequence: CASASGGITEAFF. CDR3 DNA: TGTGCCAGTGCGTCGGGAGGGATCACTGAAGCTTTCTTT. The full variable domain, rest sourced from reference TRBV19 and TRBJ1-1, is DGGITQSPKYLFRKEGQNVTLSCEQNLNHDAMYWYRQDPGQGLRLIYYSQIVNDFQKGDIAEGYSVSREKKESFPLTVTSAQKNPTAFYLCASASGGITEAFFGQGTRLTVV.

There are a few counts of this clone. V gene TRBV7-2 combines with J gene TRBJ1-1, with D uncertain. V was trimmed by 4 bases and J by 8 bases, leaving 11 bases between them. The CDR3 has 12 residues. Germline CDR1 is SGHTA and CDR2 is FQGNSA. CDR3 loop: CASSSRSFEAFF. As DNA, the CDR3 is TGTGCCAGCAGCTCCCGGTCCTTCGAAGCTTTCTTT.

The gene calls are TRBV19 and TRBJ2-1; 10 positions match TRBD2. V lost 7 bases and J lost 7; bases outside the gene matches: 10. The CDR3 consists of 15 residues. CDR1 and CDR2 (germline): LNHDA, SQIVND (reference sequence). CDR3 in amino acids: CASTMGAGGRNEQFF. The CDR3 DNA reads TGTGCCAGTACAATGGGAGCGGGAGGGCGGAATGAGCAGTTCTTC.

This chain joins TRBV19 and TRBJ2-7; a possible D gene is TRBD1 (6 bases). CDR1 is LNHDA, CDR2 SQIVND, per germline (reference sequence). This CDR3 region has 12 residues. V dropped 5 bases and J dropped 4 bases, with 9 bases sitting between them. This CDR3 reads CASSLQGYEQYF. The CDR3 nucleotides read TGTGCCAGTAGTCTACAGGGTTACGAGCAGTACTTC.